This paragraph reports one T cell receptor beta chain. This clone appeared a few times. This receptor's antigen is unknown. No quality values exist for individual bases; no much larger clone is one base distant. V is clipped by 8 bases and J by 1 base, and the sequence between their germline boundaries is 8 bases long. From its cysteine to its phenylalanine, the CDR3 spans 11 amino acids. Solely the CDR3 DNA is kept, with 33 bases framed from the first base. According to the germline V gene (reference sequence), CDR1 reads DFQATT and CDR2 reads SNEGSKA. This entry comes from a study of shared clonotypes between healthy human individuals (dated by TCRdb to the early 2020s). Broadly, across the study: A few men and a couple of women, aged 18 to 49 years, made up the cohort. Libraries were prepared and TCR repertoires were sequenced by different laboratories using diverse techniques, in order to increase sequencing depth and limit assay-specific biases. For each donor, CD4 naive and CD4 memory were each run on three plates, CD8 naive on two plates, and CD8 memory on one plate. To estimate repertoire size and how much clonotype sharing occurs between individuals, the study deeply sequenced the blood TCR repertoires of five healthy adults. Leukapheresis yielded between about 0.94 and 10 billion PBMCs per donor.

Results and caveats for the whole study, not just this receptor: Sampling was limited to blood, and TCR repertoires in tissue likely differ from TCR repertoires in blood. Pairwise subsampling led to the expectation that sequencing depth would affect the degree of clonotype sharing among donors. Higher generation probabilities were observed for clonotypes shared by all four sorted-subset donors than for non-shared clonotypes. Approximately 5% of naive CD4, 3.5% of naive CD8, about 2.4% of memory CD4, and about 0.4% of memory CD8 clonotypes were shared across several donors. Incomplete sequencing was indicated by rarefaction of sorted-subset datasets, despite the large sequencing depth. Because the study included a small number of donors, the genetic and exposure-history diversity represented was limited. Estimated clonotype richness was generally larger for naive than for memory subsets.

Using the deep immunoSEQ assay, TCR CDR3 regions were amplified from genomic DNA by multiplex PCR. Extracted genomic DNA from each cell subset was distributed evenly across all wells of several immunoSEQ 96-well plates, and each plate was treated as a replicate. For sorted subsets, around 200 ng genomic DNA, equal to 30,000 or so T cell genomes, was loaded into each replicate PCR. The purified libraries were quantified using a Qubit 3.0 fluorometer, sized with a Bioanalyzer 2100, and then quantified again using the KAPA Library Quantification kit. Every immunoSEQ 96-well plate was sequenced on a separate single-read 150-cycle Illumina NextSeq 550 flow cell. Per the authors' processing: The immunoSEQ output contained only junctional sequences without quality scores, so filtering could not match that applied to full-length reads. Sequences were annotated with PyIR, a Python wrapper for IgBLAST v1.9, using IMGT germline references to assign V/J genes and CDR3. Reads with weak V/J assignments (E-value above 1e-6), missing CDR3, stop codons, out-of-frame junctions, or ambiguous translated residues were removed. V3J clonotypes were defined by identical inferred V gene, J gene, and CDR3 amino acid sequence. The percentage overlap between two repertoires was calculated by dividing the number of shared unique clonotypes by the size of the smaller repertoire. Three approaches were used to assess repertoire richness: RTK rarefaction, the Chao1 estimator, and Recon v2.1 estimates of unobserved clonotypes. OLGA was used to compute generation probabilities for all TCRbeta clonotypes that the gDNA method yielded from a few donors. TCRdb provides this immuneACCESS table in a form limited to in-frame rearrangements. Some clones are lacking; in checked studies, under half of them reflect an unresolved V gene, and why the rest are absent is not known. D and trimming were read from the DNA, whereas the V and J calls and clone size are those reported in that table. For this sample there are more than 500,000 clones; roughly 95% appear just once. Together, the top ten hold 0.055% to 0.075% of the sample.

Healthy HIV-negative adults with no recently reported acute infections or vaccinations were included as donors. Every donor was a Caucasian adult residing in Nashville, Tennessee, USA. CD4+ T cells were enriched by magnetic negative selection; naive cells were then positively selected on CD45RA, and the negative fraction formed the memory subset. Blood was obtained by leukapheresis, after which PBMCs were separated by Ficoll-Histopaque density gradient centrifugation and cryopreserved in liquid nitrogen vapor phase. Purity and quantity of every magnetically sorted T cell population were checked by analytical flow cytometry. Each sorted fraction had its genomic DNA isolated and then quantified by UV absorbance on a Nanodrop 2000c.

The receptor chain draws on TRBV20-1 and TRBJ1-1; no confident D gene assignment can be made. The clonotype was recovered from a woman aged 25 to 39 in good health. Sequenced sample: naive CD4+ T cells sorted from blood. The cell subset or site label here, explained by the study, means: CD45RA+ positively selected. The DNA is TGCAGTCCCTCTAAGAACACTGAAGCTTTCTTT. This gives the protein CSPSKNTEAFF.